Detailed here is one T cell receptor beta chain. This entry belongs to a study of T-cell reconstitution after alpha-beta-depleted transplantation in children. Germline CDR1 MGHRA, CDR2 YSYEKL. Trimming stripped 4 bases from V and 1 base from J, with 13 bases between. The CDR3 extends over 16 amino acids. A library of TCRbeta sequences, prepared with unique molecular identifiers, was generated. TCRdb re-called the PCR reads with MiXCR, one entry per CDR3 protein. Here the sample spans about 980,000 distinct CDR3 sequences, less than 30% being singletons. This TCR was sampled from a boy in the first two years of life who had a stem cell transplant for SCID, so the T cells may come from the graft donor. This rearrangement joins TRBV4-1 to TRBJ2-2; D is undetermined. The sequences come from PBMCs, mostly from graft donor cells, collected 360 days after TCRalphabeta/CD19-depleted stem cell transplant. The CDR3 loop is CASSLQHGLNTGELFF. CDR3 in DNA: TGCGCCAGCAGCCTCCAGCACGGGTTGAACACCGGGGAGCTGTTTTTT.